The clone carrying this T cell receptor beta chain showed up just a few times. The data derive from a study of cytomegalovirus exposure and HLA in healthy donors. The CDR3 spans 15 residues. Trimming took 6 bases from V and 8 from J, leaving 22 bases between them. The V gene's germline CDR1 is KGHSH and CDR2 LQKENI. The PCR contained 60 Vbeta and 13 Jbeta primers. Some clones are missing from TCRdb's copy, which holds only in-frame ones; the method was immunoSEQ multiplex PCR. This sample has 35,000 to 40,000 clones, with just under 75% found just once. The chain couples TRBV18 to TRBJ1-2; no clear D gene. Sequencing was carried out using PBMCs. This TCR was sampled from a man aged 30-40 years in good health and CMV-seronegative. The CDR3 nucleotides are TGTGCCAGCTCGAACCCAAACCGGCCGACTGAAGGCTACACCTTC. Translated, it gives CASSNPNRPTEGYTF.